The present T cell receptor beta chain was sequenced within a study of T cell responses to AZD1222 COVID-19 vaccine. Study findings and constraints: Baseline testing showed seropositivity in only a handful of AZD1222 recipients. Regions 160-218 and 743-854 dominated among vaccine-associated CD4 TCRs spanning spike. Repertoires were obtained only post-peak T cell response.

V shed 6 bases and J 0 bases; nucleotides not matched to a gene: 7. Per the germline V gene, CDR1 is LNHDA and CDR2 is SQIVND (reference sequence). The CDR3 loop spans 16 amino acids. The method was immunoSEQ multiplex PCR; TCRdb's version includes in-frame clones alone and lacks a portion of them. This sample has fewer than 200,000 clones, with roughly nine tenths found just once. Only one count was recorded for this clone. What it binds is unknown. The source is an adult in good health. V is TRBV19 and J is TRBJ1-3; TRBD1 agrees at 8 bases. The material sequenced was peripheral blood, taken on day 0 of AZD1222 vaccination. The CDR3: CASRPGQVNSGNTIYF. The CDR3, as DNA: TGTGCCAGTAGACCGGGACAGGTCAACTCTGGAAACACCATATATTTT.